The source of this T cell receptor beta chain is a study of blood T cell repertoires in COVID-19. This clone was counted once. In germline, CDR1 is MGHRA, CDR2 YSYEKL. Trimming took off 2 bases at V and 1 base at J, with 6 bases between the two ends. CDR3 length: 13 amino acids. Profiled with immunoSEQ multiplex PCR; TCRdb holds only in-frame clones, not every one. The sample includes roughly 260,000 clones, about 91% seen only once; the top ten take approximately 2.6%. The J gene is TRBJ2-7, the V gene TRBV4-1, with a possible D match to TRBD1 (5 bases). This TCR was recovered from a person between 18 and 30 years old with COVID-19, enrolled during active disease. Input material: peripheral blood. CDR3 sequence: CASSQQGSYEQYF. The CDR3 bases are TGCGCCAGCAGCCAACAGGGTTCCTACGAGCAGTACTTC.